This note documents a single T cell receptor beta chain sequence. Trimming left V 5 bases short and J 1 base short, with 9 bases between. CDR3 length equals 15 residues. Germline values: CDR1 MDHEN, CDR2 SYDVKM. Repertoires were generated with immunoSEQ multiplex PCR, while TCRdb's copy carries only in-frame clones and drops some. The table includes 150,000 to 200,000 clones, 65% to 70% detected once. The data derive from a study of shared clonotypes between healthy human individuals. Donation came from healthy HIV-negative adults that had no recent acute infections or vaccinations. Naive CD4+ cells were CD45RA-selected; the remaining cells were memory.

The rearrangement uses TRBV28 and TRBJ2-6; weak D call: TRBD1 (5 bases). The TCR originated in a young man in good health. The sample consisted of memory CD4+ T cells sorted from blood. Subset indicated: CD45RA-negative fraction. This CDR3 reads CASSPDSSGANVLTF. The CDR3 DNA is TGTGCCAGCAGTCCCGACAGTTCTGGGGCCAACGTCCTGACTTTC. The whole variable domain, remainder taken from reference TRBV28 and TRBJ2-6, is DVKVTQSSRYLVKRTGEKVFLECVQDMDHENMFWYRQDPGLGLRLIYFSYDVKMKEKGDIPEGYSVSREKKERFSLILESASTNQTSMYLCASSPDSSGANVLTFGAGSRLTVL.